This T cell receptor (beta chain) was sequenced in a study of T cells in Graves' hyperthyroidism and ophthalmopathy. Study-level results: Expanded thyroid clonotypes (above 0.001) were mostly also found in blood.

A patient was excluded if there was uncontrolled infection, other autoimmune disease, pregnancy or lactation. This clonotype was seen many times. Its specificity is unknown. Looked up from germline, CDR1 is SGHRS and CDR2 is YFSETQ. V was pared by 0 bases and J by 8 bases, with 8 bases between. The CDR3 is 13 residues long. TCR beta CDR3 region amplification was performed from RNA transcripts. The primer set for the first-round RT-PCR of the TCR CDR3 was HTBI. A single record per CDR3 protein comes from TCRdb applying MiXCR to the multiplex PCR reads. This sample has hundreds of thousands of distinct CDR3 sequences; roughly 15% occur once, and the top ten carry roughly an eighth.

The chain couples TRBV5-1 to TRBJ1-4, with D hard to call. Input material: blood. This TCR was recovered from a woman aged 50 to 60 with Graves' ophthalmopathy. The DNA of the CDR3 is TGCGCCAGCAGCTTGGACCAGAGCGAAAAACTGTTTTTT. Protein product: CASSLDQSEKLFF.